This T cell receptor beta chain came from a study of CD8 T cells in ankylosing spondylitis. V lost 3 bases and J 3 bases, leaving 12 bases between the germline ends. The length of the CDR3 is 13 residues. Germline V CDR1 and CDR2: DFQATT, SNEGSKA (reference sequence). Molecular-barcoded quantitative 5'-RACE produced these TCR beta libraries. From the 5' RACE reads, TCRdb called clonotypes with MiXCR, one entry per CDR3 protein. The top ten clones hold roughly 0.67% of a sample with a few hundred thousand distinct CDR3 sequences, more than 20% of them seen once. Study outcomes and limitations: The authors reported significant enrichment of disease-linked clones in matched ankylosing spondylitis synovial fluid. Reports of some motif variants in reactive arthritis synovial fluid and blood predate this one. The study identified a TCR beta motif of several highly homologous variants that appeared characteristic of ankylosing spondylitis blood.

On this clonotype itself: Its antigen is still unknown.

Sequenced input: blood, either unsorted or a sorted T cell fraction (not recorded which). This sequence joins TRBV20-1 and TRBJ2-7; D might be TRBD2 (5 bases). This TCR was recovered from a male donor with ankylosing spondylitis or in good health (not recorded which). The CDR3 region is CSARASLNYEQYF. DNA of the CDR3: TGCAGTGCTAGGGCTAGCCTAAACTACGAGCAGTACTTC.